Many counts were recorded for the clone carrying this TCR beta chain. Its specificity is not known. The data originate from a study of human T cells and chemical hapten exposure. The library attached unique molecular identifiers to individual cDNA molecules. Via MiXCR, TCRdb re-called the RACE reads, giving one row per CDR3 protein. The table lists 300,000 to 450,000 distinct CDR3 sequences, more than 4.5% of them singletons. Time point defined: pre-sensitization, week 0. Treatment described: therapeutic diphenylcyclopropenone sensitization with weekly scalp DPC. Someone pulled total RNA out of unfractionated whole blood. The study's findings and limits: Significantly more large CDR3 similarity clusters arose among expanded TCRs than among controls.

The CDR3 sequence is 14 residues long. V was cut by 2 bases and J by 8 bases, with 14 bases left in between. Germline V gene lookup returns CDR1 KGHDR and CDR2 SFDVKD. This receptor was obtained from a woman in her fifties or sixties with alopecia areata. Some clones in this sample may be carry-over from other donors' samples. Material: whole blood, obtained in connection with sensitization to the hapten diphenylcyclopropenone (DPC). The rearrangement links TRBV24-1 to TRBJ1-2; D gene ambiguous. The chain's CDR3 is CATSDSNSRRGYTF. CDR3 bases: TGTGCCACCAGTGATTCGAACAGCAGAAGGGGCTACACCTTC.